This T cell receptor (beta chain) comes out of a study of identical twins. With 2 bases removed from V and 2 bases from J, the gap between germline ends came to 7 bases. Germline CDR1 reads SEHNR; CDR2 reads FQNEAQ (reference sequence). The CDR3 has 13 residues. In this sample, this clonotype turned up many times. MiXCR, run by TCRdb on the 5' RACE reads, gives a single entry per CDR3 protein. The sample lists hundreds of thousands of distinct CDR3 sequences, less than 10% occurring once. Everyone who donated was a healthy Caucasian. These same records also appear under a second study, on yellow fever vaccine responses in identical twins. Turning to that study: Reportedly, the T cell response mounted by twins to vaccine seemed partly convergent, partly personalized.

Sequencing input: PBMCs. The chain links TRBV7-9 to TRBJ2-7; no clear D. This sequence was found in a woman younger than 35 in good health. CDR3 DNA: TGTGCCAGCAGCTTATCCCCCCCCTACGAGCAGTACTTC. Its translation is CASSLSPPYEQYF.